The 10 T cell receptor beta chains presented below share a single source sample, sequenced in a study of glioma-infiltrating T cells. Amplification of TCR alpha and beta CDR3 regions from RNA used iRepertoire nested multiplex PCR. TCRdb independently ran MiXCR on the multiplex PCR reads; one entry per CDR3 protein. The sample shows fewer than 500,000 distinct CDR3 sequences, roughly two fifths of them seen only once. Input material: glioma tissue, nonneoplastic brain tissue, or PBMCs (not recorded which). The origin of the receptors is a human donor with low-grade glioma or glioblastoma, undergoing nonglioma brain surgery, or in good health (not recorded which).

The chain has TRBV20-1 and TRBJ1-2; D unclear. CDR1 DFQATT and CDR2 SNEGSKA come from the germline V gene (reference sequence). The CDR3 loop spans 14 amino acids. V gave up 5 bases and J gave up 2 bases, with 15 bases separating them. CDR3: CSAPPRGRNYGYTF. The CDR3 nucleotides are TGCAGTGCTCCTCCACGGGGTCGGAACTATGGCTACACCTTC.

This clonotype was recorded at least ten times. The chain couples TRBV6-1 to TRBJ1-2; D not resolved. Trimming left V 6 bases short and J 4 bases short, with 15 bases between. The CDR3 totals 14 residues. Germline values: CDR1 MNHNS, CDR2 SASEGT. The CDR3 here is CASSRGRSIYGYTF. In nucleotides, the CDR3 is TGTGCCAGCAGCCGAGGGCGATCCATCTATGGCTACACCTTC.

This clonotype has ten or more counts. The rearrangement uses TRBV28 and TRBJ2-3; D ambiguous. V was clipped by 5 bases and J by 0 bases, with 15 bases between them. Germline V gives CDR1 MDHEN, CDR2 SYDVKM. The CDR3 runs to 16 residues. CDR3 residues: CASSPHVGTSTDTQYF. The CDR3, as DNA: TGTGCCAGCAGTCCCCACGTGGGTACTAGCACAGATACGCAGTATTTT.

The chain carries TRBV15 and TRBJ2-1, with unresolved D. Trimming removed 0 bases from V and 8 bases from J, with 23 bases in between. The CDR3 has 18 amino acids. Germline V gene sequence: CDR1 LNHNV, CDR2 YYDKDF (reference sequence). Written as DNA, the CDR3 is TGTGCCACCAGCAGAGATAAATTTCAGTGGCTAGGTTTCGATGAGCAGTTCTTC. Translating it yields CATSRDKFQWLGFDEQFF.

In its sample, this clonotype was seen a few times. The chain links TRBV28 to TRBJ2-5, with 8 positions matching TRBD2. V dropped 2 bases and J dropped 2; count of bases not matched to a gene: 7. Germline V gives CDR1 MDHEN, CDR2 SYDVKM. This CDR3 contains 16 residues. CDR3 sequence: CASSLGVGGRQETQYF. The CDR3 DNA is TGTGCCAGCAGTTTAGGTGTGGGCGGGAGGCAAGAGACCCAGTACTTC.

Regarding this clonotype: A clone one base away is much larger, so this may be a read error. The chain links TRBV6-1 to TRBJ1-5; 7 bases are shared with TRBD1. The V gene end was trimmed by 8 bases and the J gene end by 5 bases; junction bases not matched to a gene: 6. CDR1 is MNHNS and CDR2 is SASEGT in the germline V gene. The CDR3 is made up of 13 amino acids. Written as DNA, the CDR3 is TGTGCCAGCGACGGGGACAGAGATCAGCCCCAGCATTTT. Translation: CASDGDRDQPQHF.

This chain links TRBV2 with TRBJ2-3; D may be TRBD2 (7 bases). CDR3 length: 15 residues. Germline-derived CDR1 and CDR2 are SNHLY and FYNNEI. Trimming removed 6 bases from V and 4 bases from J, with 17 bases in between. The CDR3 sequence: CASRAEQGGPDTQYF. The CDR3 region has the DNA TGTGCCAGCAGAGCGGAACAGGGAGGGCCAGATACGCAGTATTTT.

The chain uses TRBV19 and TRBJ2-1; D is unclear. Germline V lookup: CDR1 LNHDA, CDR2 SQIVND (reference sequence). V lost 11 bases and J 1 base, leaving 12 bases between the germline ends. The CDR3 is 13 amino acids. CDR3 DNA sequence: TGTGCCTGGAGTGTACGGTCCTACAATGAGCAGTTCTTC. Its protein is CAWSVRSYNEQFF.

Details on this clonotype: The junction departs from germline at one end; a sequencing error may be responsible. The genes are TRBV6-1 and TRBJ2-1; TRBD2 matches 9 bases. This CDR3 region has 16 residues. CDR1 is MNHNS, CDR2 SASEGT, per germline. For the CDR3, the DNA is TGTGCCATCAGTGAGGGGGCGGGAGGGATCTACAATAAGCAGTTCTTC. Its protein is CAISEGAGGIYNKQFF.

The V gene is TRBV7-9, the J gene TRBJ2-7, with a possible D match to TRBD2 (6 bases). There are 15 residues in the CDR3. Germline CDR1 and CDR2: SEHNR and FQNEAQ (reference sequence). The ends were cut back, 2 bases at V and 4 bases at J, with 15 bases in the middle. The CDR3 region is CASSLTSGLRYEQYF. DNA of the CDR3: TGTGCCAGCAGCTTAACCTCGGGACTGAGATACGAGCAGTACTTC.